The clone carrying this T cell receptor (beta chain) was seen a few times. Under the authors' procedure: Quantification of nucleated cells was approximated via reference gene primer amplification. TCRdb's copy holds only in-frame clones and misses some; the assay was immunoSEQ multiplex PCR. V, J and clone size were drawn from that table, and D and trimming were deduced from the DNA. The data show approximately 300,000 clones, 80% to 90% seen once. The data originate from a study of blood T cell repertoires in COVID-19. About the study: From T cells, B-cell-depleted T cells, or PBMCs came the material, which was cDNA or gDNA.

Germline loops: CDR1 DFQATT, CDR2 SNEGSKA (reference sequence). Trimming cost V 3 bases and J 3 bases, with 12 bases left between them. This CDR3 is 14 amino acids long. The genes are TRBV20-1 and TRBJ1-5, with D possibly matching TRBD1 (6 bases). Sequenced input: PBMCs or T cells enriched from blood (not recorded which). This TCR derives from a woman aged 30 to 39 who had recovered from COVID-19. The CDR3 loop is CSASWGGFNQPQHF. The CDR3 region has the DNA TGCAGTGCTAGTTGGGGGGGCTTCAATCAGCCCCAGCATTTT.